These 26 T cell receptor beta chains originate from one sample sequenced in a study of blood T cell repertoires in COVID-19. Sequencing was performed with immunoSEQ multiplex PCR; in TCRdb, only in-frame clones are kept and a portion is missing. The data hold 250,000 to 300,000 clones, with approximately 83% observed a single time. Specimen: PBMCs or T cells enriched from blood (not recorded which). These receptors originate from a man aged 45-60 years who had recovered from COVID-19.

The rearrangement uses TRBV19 and TRBJ2-7; 9 bases agree with TRBD1. Germline V CDR1 and CDR2: LNHDA, SQIVND (reference sequence). Trimming took 5 bases from V and 3 from J; bases not matched to a gene: 5. The CDR3 runs 14 residues. The CDR3 DNA follows: TGTGCCAGTAGTCACGGGACAGGGCACTACGAGCAGTACTTC. Amino acids: CASSHGTGHYEQYF.

The chain is built from TRBV13 and TRBJ2-5, with 7 bases fitting TRBD2. CDR1 and CDR2 from the germline V gene are PRHDT and FYEKMQ (reference sequence). With 1 base clipped from V and 7 bases from J, the junction kept 15 bases outside the gene matches. This CDR3 contains 17 residues. The CDR3 spells CASSLVPSGVPGGTQYF. CDR3 nucleotide sequence: TGTGCCAGCAGCTTAGTTCCTAGCGGAGTTCCTGGCGGGACCCAGTACTTC. Together with reference TRBV13 and TRBJ2-5, the CDR3 gives the full variable domain: AAGVIQSPRHLIKEKRETATLKCYPIPRHDTVYWYQQGPGQDPQFLISFYEKMQSDKGSIPDRFSAQQFSDYHSELNMSSLELGDSALYFCASSLVPSGVPGGTQYFGPGTRLLVL.

This chain connects TRBV9 to TRBJ2-7, with 13 bases matching TRBD2. With V trimmed by 4 bases and J by 4 bases, 5 bases remained unmatched. The CDR3 is made up of 15 amino acids. CDR1 is SGDLS and CDR2 is YYNGEE in the germline V gene. Here the CDR3 DNA reads TGTGCCAGCAGCCCACTAGCGGGAGGGATGTACGAGCAGTACTTC. Protein sequence: CASSPLAGGMYEQYF.

V gene TRBV7-3 combines with J gene TRBJ2-1, with TRBD2 matching 12 bases. The ends lost 3 bases at V and 8 bases at J; junction bases unmatched: 5. CDR1 is SGHTA and CDR2 is FQGTGA in the germline V gene. The CDR3 length is 15 residues. The CDR3 sequence: CASSFRLAGVDEQFF. The CDR3 nucleotides are TGTGCCAGCAGCTTTAGACTAGCGGGAGTGGATGAGCAGTTCTTC.

This clone occurred a few times. The V call is TRBV6-5, the J call TRBJ2-7; 7 bases map to TRBD1. This CDR3 is 15 amino acids long. Germline assignment: CDR1 MNHEY and CDR2 SVGAGI. V trimming: 6 bases; J trimming: 4 bases; junction bases outside the gene matches: 12. The CDR3 protein is CASSNRGRLAYEQYF. As DNA, the CDR3 is TGTGCCAGCAGCAACAGGGGAAGACTCGCTTACGAGCAGTACTTC.

CDR3 loop: CASSLDRGRQGSYEQYF. DNA of the CDR3: TGTGCCAGCAGCTTAGATAGAGGGAGACAGGGGTCCTACGAGCAGTACTTC. The chain links TRBV11-2 to TRBJ2-7, with 8 nucleotides matching TRBD1. The V segment lost 0 bases and the J segment 1 base; nucleotides outside the gene matches: 8. Germline values: CDR1 SGHAT, CDR2 FQNNGV. The length of the CDR3 is 17 residues. Together with reference TRBV11-2 and TRBJ2-7, the CDR3 gives the full variable domain: EAGVAQSPRYKIIEKRQSVAFWCNPISGHATLYWYQQILGQGPKLLIQFQNNGVVDDSQLPKDRFSAERLKGVDSTLKIQPAKLEDSAVYLCASSLDRGRQGSYEQYFGPGTRLTVT.

The chain carries TRBV6-5 and TRBJ2-6, with TRBD2 as a possible D gene (6 bases). This CDR3 comprises 15 residues. Germline lookup yields CDR1 MNHEY and CDR2 SVGAGI. V dropped 6 bases and J dropped 3 bases, with 12 bases sitting between them. Here the CDR3 reads CASSPPGGGANVLTF. The CDR3 nucleotides read TGTGCCAGCAGCCCCCCCGGGGGTGGGGCCAACGTCCTGACTTTC.

This rearrangement joins TRBV3-1 (or the pseudogene TRBV3-2) to TRBJ2-2; TRBD2 aligns across 8 bases. The V gene end was trimmed by 0 bases and the J gene end by 4 bases; junction bases not matched to a gene: 13. Germline loops: CDR1 LGHDT, CDR2 YNNKEL (reference sequence). The CDR3 has 19 residues. The CDR3 DNA is TGTGCCAGCAGCCAAGAAATTTGGGCGGGAGGATCGGGCACCGGGGAGCTGTTTTTT. Amino acid sequence: CASSQEIWAGGSGTGELFF.

This clone has just one count. This rearrangement joins TRBV9 to TRBJ1-2, with TRBD1 as a possible D gene (5 bases). The CDR3 covers 15 residues. Trimming cost V 0 bases and J 4 bases, with 13 bases left between them. The germline V gene encodes CDR1 SGDLS and CDR2 YYNGEE. CDR3 sequence: CASSVGVGEAYGYTF. CDR3 nucleotides: TGTGCCAGCAGCGTAGGTGTAGGGGAGGCCTATGGCTACACCTTC.

The V call is TRBV11-2, the J call TRBJ1-4, with D perhaps TRBD1 (5 bases). The V end lost 1 base, the J end lost 4 bases, and 10 bases lay between the germline ends. Germline V gene sequence: CDR1 SGHAT, CDR2 FQNNGV. The CDR3 sequence is 15 residues long. In nucleotides, the CDR3 is TGTGCCAGCAGCTTAGCCGGCAGGGTTAATGAAAAACTGTTTTTT. The encoded protein is CASSLAGRVNEKLFF.

The gene calls are TRBV4-2 and TRBJ1-1; unclear D gene. The CDR3 is 12 amino acids. The germline gives CDR1 LGHNA, CDR2 YNFKEQ. CDR3 residues: CASRRRDTEAFF. CDR3 nucleotide sequence: TGTGCATCCCGCAGGAGGGACACTGAAGCTTTCTTT.

The genes are TRBV30 and TRBJ2-3, with D tentatively TRBD2 (6 bases). CDR1 GTSNPN and CDR2 SVGIG come from the germline V gene (reference sequence). CDR3 length: 14 amino acids. The V end lost 5 bases, the J end lost 3 bases, and 15 bases lay between the germline ends. Here the CDR3 DNA reads TGTGCCTGGGGACTCCCCGGGGGAACAGATACGCAGTATTTT. Its protein product is CAWGLPGGTDTQYF.

The chain has TRBV28 and TRBJ1-4; D might be TRBD1 (6 bases). This CDR3 comprises 13 residues. Germline V gene lookup returns CDR1 MDHEN and CDR2 SYDVKM. V was trimmed by 4 bases and J by 12 bases, leaving 15 bases between them. CDR3 bases: TGTGCCAGCAGTTCTTCACAGGGTATACAACTGTTTTTT. This translates into CASSSSQGIQLFF.

The chain is built from TRBV20-1 and TRBJ1-1; 7 nucleotides agree with TRBD1. V was clipped by 3 bases and J by 4 bases; unmatched bases: 8. CDR1 and CDR2 from the germline V gene are DFQATT and SNEGSKA (reference sequence). This CDR3 has 14 residues. As DNA, the CDR3 is TGCAGTGCTAGTTTAGGGACAGTGGCCACTGAAGCTTTCTTT. It yields the protein CSASLGTVATEAFF.

The chain carries TRBV28 and TRBJ1-4; D is uncertain. The germline V gene has CDR1 MDHEN and CDR2 SYDVKM. The CDR3 runs to 14 residues. With 6 bases removed from V and 8 bases from J, the gap between germline ends came to 16 bases. The CDR3 here is CASSLWRRYEKLFF. CDR3 coding DNA: TGTGCCAGCAGCCTGTGGCGGCGGTACGAAAAACTGTTTTTT.

V gene TRBV5-1 combines with J gene TRBJ2-7, with unresolved D. The V gene lost 4 bases and the J gene lost 0 bases, with 20 bases spanning the gap. CDR1 is SGHRS, CDR2 YFSETQ, per germline. CDR3 length equals 17 residues. CDR3 sequence reads: CASSPAGRLKSSYEQYF. The CDR3 DNA follows: TGCGCCAGCAGCCCCGCCGGAAGACTCAAGAGCTCCTACGAGCAGTACTTC.

The chain carries TRBV7-2 and TRBJ2-7, with a weak D call TRBD2 (6 bases). Germline values: CDR1 SGHTA, CDR2 FQGNSA. The CDR3 runs to 14 residues. V was shortened by 5 bases and J by 1 base, with 12 bases between the two germline ends. The CDR3 is CASSGIAESYEQYF. CDR3 in DNA: TGTGCCAGCAGCGGCATAGCGGAGTCCTACGAGCAGTACTTC. Full variable domain (rest looked up from reference TRBV7-2 and TRBJ2-7): GAGVSQSPSNKVTEKGKDVELRCDPISGHTALYWYRQSLGQGLEFLIYFQGNSAPDKSGLPSDRFSAERTGGSVSTLTIQRTQQEDSAVYLCASSGIAESYEQYFGPGTRLTVT.

V is TRBV11-3 and J is TRBJ2-3; TRBD2 matches 13 bases. The CDR3 runs 17 residues. The J segment lost 3 bases and the V segment lost 4 bases, leaving 7 bases of the junction unmatched. Germline CDR1 is SGHNT and CDR2 is YENEEA. The chain's CDR3 is CASSSTGLAGWTDTQYF. Here the CDR3 DNA reads TGTGCCAGCAGCTCAACGGGACTAGCGGGATGGACAGATACGCAGTATTTT.

V gene TRBV15 combines with J gene TRBJ2-1; TRBD2 aligns across 9 bases. Germline V lookup: CDR1 LNHNV, CDR2 YYDKDF (reference sequence). J was trimmed by 2 bases and V by 0 bases; bases with no gene match: 8. The CDR3 is 18 amino acids. This chain's CDR3 is CATSRDNGGLATYNEQFF. In nucleotides, the CDR3 is TGTGCCACCAGCAGAGATAATGGGGGACTAGCAACCTACAATGAGCAGTTCTTC.

The chain is built from TRBV3-1 (or the pseudogene TRBV3-2) and TRBJ2-7, with TRBD1 matching 8 bases. Germline CDR1 reads LGHDT; CDR2 reads YNNKEL (reference sequence). The CDR3 spans 13 residues. After removal of 1 base from V and 6 bases from J, the junction contained 2 bases not matched to a gene. The CDR3 sequence is CASSQGTGREQYF. The CDR3 DNA sequence: TGTGCCAGCAGCCAAGGGACAGGGCGCGAGCAGTACTTC.

This clone was observed at least ten times. The chain is built from TRBV19 and TRBJ2-5, with 7 bases identical to TRBD2. Germline CDR1 and CDR2: LNHDA and SQIVND (reference sequence). The CDR3 totals 16 residues. V lost 3 bases, J lost 1 base, and 8 bases stayed unmatched. The CDR3 sequence: CASSMMGLAAQETQYF. DNA of the CDR3: TGTGCCAGTAGTATGATGGGCCTAGCGGCCCAAGAGACCCAGTACTTC.

The chain couples TRBV6-1 to TRBJ2-7; 9 nucleotides align to TRBD1. The length of the CDR3 is 16 residues. Germline V gene lookup returns CDR1 MNHNS and CDR2 SASEGT. The V gene end was trimmed by 3 bases and the J gene end by 4 bases; junction bases not matched to a gene: 10. The CDR3 spells CASSDPAGGQGYEQYF. The CDR3 DNA reads as TGTGCCAGCAGTGACCCCGCAGGGGGACAGGGTTACGAGCAGTACTTC.

This chain links TRBV5-6 with TRBJ1-5; D gene ambiguous. Germline CDR1 is SGHDT and CDR2 is YYEEEE. The CDR3 extends over 15 amino acids. With 7 bases removed from V and 2 bases from J, the gap between germline ends came to 16 bases. Written as DNA, the CDR3 is TGTGCCAGCTTTACTAAGTTGAGGGGCAATCAGCCCCAGCATTTT. This codes for CASFTKLRGNQPQHF.

The sample holds a few counts of this clone. The chain uses TRBV4-2 and TRBJ2-3; D perhaps matches TRBD2 (6 bases). The CDR3 runs 14 residues. Looked up from germline, CDR1 is LGHNA and CDR2 is YNFKEQ. V was shortened by 6 bases and J by 2 bases, with 12 bases between the two germline ends. The CDR3 sequence is CASREGPVTDTQYF. As DNA, the CDR3 is TGTGCCAGCAGGGAGGGGCCCGTCACAGATACGCAGTATTTT.

The rearrangement uses TRBV15 and TRBJ2-7; 9 bases map to TRBD1. CDR1 is LNHNV, CDR2 YYDKDF, per germline (reference sequence). The CDR3 spans 16 residues. Trimming removed 2 bases from V and 4 bases from J; junction bases left unmatched: 9. The CDR3 nucleotides are TGTGCCACCAGCAGACCTCCGGGACAGGGAAATTACGAGCAGTACTTC. This gives the protein CATSRPPGQGNYEQYF.

Ten or more counts support this clone. The V and J genes are TRBV5-1 and TRBJ1-4, with D uncertain. Germline CDR1 and CDR2: SGHRS and YFSETQ. The CDR3 sequence is 13 residues long. Trimming took 7 bases from V and 0 from J, leaving 7 bases between them. The CDR3 DNA sequence: TGCGCCAGCGCCCCGGCAACTAATGAAAAACTGTTTTTT. Encoded protein: CASAPATNEKLFF.